The clone carrying this TCR beta chain was detected only a few times. Antigen unknown. V dropped 2 bases and J dropped 5; count of bases not matched to a gene: 12. In germline, CDR1 is KGHSH, CDR2 LQKENI. The CDR3 runs to 18 residues. These data are taken from a study of CD8 T cells in ankylosing spondylitis. Study results and limitations: Fewer than ten highly homologous variants made up a TCR beta motif that seemed to typify ankylosing spondylitis blood.

TCRdb passed the 5' RACE reads through MiXCR, listing each CDR3 protein once. The sample holds under 950,000 distinct CDR3 sequences, 19% seen once. Sequencing was performed on blood, either unsorted or a sorted T cell fraction (not recorded which). This chain links TRBV18 with TRBJ1-6; TRBD1 agrees at 7 bases. The clonotype comes from a male donor with ankylosing spondylitis. The CDR3: CASSPYYPRQGDNSPLHF. The CDR3 region has the DNA TGTGCCAGCTCACCATACTACCCCCGGCAGGGGGATAATTCACCCCTCCACTTT.